This T cell receptor (beta chain) was profiled in a study of T cell changes during pregnancy in multiple sclerosis. Clones were read by immunoSEQ multiplex PCR, and TCRdb kept only the in-frame ones, dropping some. Of 95,000 to 150,000 clones listed, 80% to 95% are singletons. In this sample, this clone turned up a few times. The sample was peripheral blood, taken before pregnancy. This clonotype originated in a female donor with multiple sclerosis, enrolled in a pregnancy study.

The CDR3 loop reads CAWKREGLNEQFF. The CDR3 region has the DNA TGTGCCTGGAAGAGGGAGGGCCTGAATGAGCAGTTCTTC. The J gene is TRBJ2-1, the V gene TRBV30; 7 nucleotides agree with TRBD2. Germline lookup yields CDR1 GTSNPN and CDR2 SVGIG (reference sequence). This CDR3 has 13 amino acids. With 4 bases clipped from V and 7 bases from J, the junction kept 7 bases outside the gene matches.